These 14 T cell receptor beta chains were sequenced from one sample in a study of CD8 T cells in Susac syndrome. Random hexamers served to reverse transcribe about 0.45 to 1 ug RNA. TCRdb re-called the immunoSEQ multiplex PCR reads through MiXCR, storing one row per CDR3 protein. The sample holds more than 95,000 distinct CDR3 sequences; just under 95% are singletons and the top ten take 0.085% to 0.09%. Sequences were obtained from CD4+ T cells from PBMCs. All receptors come from a human donor in good health.

The rearrangement uses TRBV4-1 and TRBJ1-1, with D hard to call. Trimming removed 0 bases at V and 1 base at J, with 9 bases between. The CDR3 length is 15 residues. Germline V gene sequence: CDR1 MGHRA, CDR2 YSYEKL. The CDR3 DNA reads as TGCGCCAGCAGCCAAGATTGGCCGGGGAACACTGAAGCTTTCTTT. Its protein is CASSQDWPGNTEAFF.

J is TRBJ1-2 and V is TRBV19; D not certain. Trimming took off 2 bases at V and 2 bases at J, with 9 bases between the two ends. This CDR3 comprises 14 residues. The germline V gene has CDR1 LNHDA and CDR2 SQIVND (reference sequence). The CDR3 sequence: CASSISKTNYGYTF. As DNA, the CDR3 is TGTGCCAGTAGTATATCAAAGACCAACTATGGCTACACCTTC.

The chain links TRBV7-2 to TRBJ1-4; 7 bases line up with TRBD1. This CDR3 has 15 amino acids. Trimming cost V 5 bases and J 5 bases; bases outside gene matches: 8. Germline CDR1 is SGHTA and CDR2 is FQGNSA. CDR3 coding DNA: TGTGCCAGCAGCGTATCCGGGACAGCGAATGAAAAACTGTTTTTT. Protein product: CASSVSGTANEKLFF. Filled out from reference TRBV7-2 and TRBJ1-4, the complete variable domain reads GAGVSQSPSNKVTEKGKDVELRCDPISGHTALYWYRQSLGQGLEFLIYFQGNSAPDKSGLPSDRFSAERTGGSVSTLTIQRTQQEDSAVYLCASSVSGTANEKLFFGSGTQLSVL.

The rearrangement joins TRBV5-1 to TRBJ2-3, with 10 bases identical to TRBD2. CDR3 size: 16 residues. CDR1 and CDR2 from the germline V gene are SGHRS and YFSETQ. Trimming took 1 base from V and 9 from J; bases not matched to a gene: 11. The CDR3 spells CASSLRTSGAKITQYF. The CDR3, as DNA: TGCGCCAGCAGCTTGAGGACTAGCGGAGCTAAGATAACGCAGTATTTT.

The gene calls are TRBV7-2 and TRBJ2-3; 12 bases line up with TRBD2. The CDR3 totals 18 residues. Germline-derived CDR1 and CDR2 are SGHTA and FQGNSA. V gave up 4 bases and J gave up 2 bases; unmatched junction bases: 10. The CDR3 is CASSSPPLAGGFTDTQYF. The CDR3 DNA reads TGTGCCAGCAGCTCCCCCCCACTAGCGGGAGGATTCACAGATACGCAGTATTTT.

The table lists this clonotype with a count of one. CDR3 nucleotides: TGTGCCAGCAGCTTTACAGGGTCGGGAGGCTACACCTTC. Residues: CASSFTGSGGYTF. The V and J genes are TRBV5-4 and TRBJ1-2, with D tentatively TRBD1 (6 bases). The CDR3 is made up of 13 amino acids. V was pared by 2 bases and J by 8 bases, with 13 bases between. Germline CDR1 and CDR2: SGHNT and YYREEE (reference sequence).

This clonotype was recorded once. This chain joins TRBV20-1 and TRBJ2-1; 8 bases fit TRBD2. The length of the CDR3 is 16 residues. Germline lookup yields CDR1 DFQATT and CDR2 SNEGSKA (reference sequence). The V gene end was trimmed by 0 bases and the J gene end by 5 bases; junction bases not matched to a gene: 9. Here the CDR3 DNA reads TGCAGTGCTAGAGATCGCCTAGCGGGCCTAGACAATGAGCAGTTCTTC. This encodes CSARDRLAGLDNEQFF.

This chain connects TRBV7-2 to TRBJ1-2, with D possibly being TRBD1 (5 bases). V lost 3 bases, J lost 2 bases, and 16 bases lay in between. Looked up from germline, CDR1 is SGHTA and CDR2 is FQGNSA. This CDR3 region has 16 residues. Written as DNA, the CDR3 is TGTGCCAGCAGCTTTATCCCCGGGACGGAGAACTATGGCTACACCTTC. As protein: CASSFIPGTENYGYTF.

In this sample, this clonotype turned up once. The genes are TRBV20-1 and TRBJ2-1, with TRBD2 matching 11 bases. V gave up 8 bases and J gave up 6 bases; unmatched junction bases: 9. The length of the CDR3 is 14 residues. From germline, CDR1 is DFQATT and CDR2 SNEGSKA (reference sequence). The CDR3 reads CSFRLAGTLNEQFF. CDR3 DNA sequence: TGCAGTTTCAGACTAGCGGGGACCCTCAATGAGCAGTTCTTC.

The chain recombines TRBV7-9 with TRBJ1-2, with 7 bases that match TRBD1. CDR3 length: 13 residues. The germline gives CDR1 SEHNR, CDR2 FQNEAQ (reference sequence). Trimming took 3 bases from V and 5 from J; bases not matched to a gene: 3. The CDR3 DNA sequence: TGTGCCAGCAGCTTGGCAGGGGGATATGGCTACACCTTC. Its translation: CASSLAGGYGYTF. Looking up the rest from reference TRBV7-9 and TRBJ1-2 gives the full variable domain: DTGVSQNPRHKITKRGQNVTFRCDPISEHNRLYWYRQTLGQGPEFLTYFQNEAQLEKSRLLSDRFSAERPKGSFSTLEIQRTEQGDSAMYLCASSLAGGYGYTFGSGTRLTVV.

This chain links TRBV20-1 with TRBJ2-7; 8 nucleotides match TRBD1. The CDR3 is 13 residues long. From germline, CDR1 is DFQATT and CDR2 SNEGSKA (reference sequence). The trim removed 6 bases at V and 1 base at J, leaving 5 bases unmatched. CDR3 sequence reads: CSADTGGSYEQYF. The CDR3 coding sequence is TGCAGTGCGGATACAGGGGGTTCCTACGAGCAGTACTTC.

In nucleotides, the CDR3 is TGTGCCAGCACCGGTGGGGGTAGCTCCTACAATGAGCAGTTCTTC. Protein product: CASTGGGSSYNEQFF. V usage is TRBV6-2 or TRBV6-3 and J usage is TRBJ2-1; perhaps D is TRBD1 or TRBD2 (5 bases each). Germline CDR1 reads MNHEY; CDR2 reads SVGEGT. This CDR3 has 15 amino acids. V shed 7 bases and J shed 0 bases, with 13 bases lying between them.

V gene TRBV7-9 combines with J gene TRBJ1-4; no firm D call. Trimming took 0 bases from V and 3 from J, leaving 14 bases between them. CDR1 and CDR2 (germline): SEHNR, FQNEAQ (reference sequence). This CDR3 is built from 17 residues. DNA for the CDR3: TGTGCCAGCAGCTTAGCGCTTGGGCATATTTCTAATGAAAAACTGTTTTTT. Amino acids: CASSLALGHISNEKLFF.

The chain couples TRBV5-1 to TRBJ2-7; the D gene is possibly TRBD1 (5 bases). Germline loops: CDR1 SGHRS, CDR2 YFSETQ. Deletions cut 2 bases from V and 4 bases from J, with 13 bases between. This CDR3 region has 14 residues. The CDR3 nucleotides are TGCGCCAGCAGCTTTGACACAGGATTGTACGAGCAGTACTTC. This sequence encodes CASSFDTGLYEQYF.